This T cell receptor beta chain was obtained from a study of blood T cells in healthy people across ages (dated by TCRdb to 2013 to 2016). Turning to the overall study: Template switching captured roughly one uniquely barcoded TCR beta cDNA molecule per two T cells in model experiments. The study measured age-related changes in TCR beta repertoire diversity using deep sequencing normalized with unique cDNA molecular identifiers. For two donors (one aged 18 to 30 and one aged 80 or older), the study analyzed two additional independent replicas of 1 million unique cDNA reads from the same blood draw. Donors were grouped into four age groups: young (average roughly 17 years), middle-aged (less than 40), aged (around 62) and long-lived (around 82). Overall results and qualifications from the work: Donor CMV infection status was unknown, potentially confounding age-related changes in expanded clonotypes. Observed TCR beta diversity per million T cells fell roughly linearly with age, and a significant reduction was already apparent by age about 36. The percentage of naive T cells measured by flow cytometry correlated strongly with observed TCR beta diversity. Estimates of total diversity based on one million sequenced T cells were regarded as lower bounds and as underestimates. Compared with the aged group, the long-lived group had more naive CD4+ T cells, fewer expanded clones and increased TCR diversity, suggesting age selection. Bulk unsorted PBMC profiling prevented conclusive comparison of naive and antigen-experienced compartments.

The roughly 42 donors, aged roughly 6 to 95 years, were systemically healthy Caucasian individuals from Russia. Approximately 10 milliliters of peripheral blood were collected from each donor into EDTA-treated Vacutainer tubes. Ficoll-Paque density-gradient centrifugation was used to isolate PBMCs, with at least 7 million per sample. Total RNA was extracted from PBMCs with Trizol reagent, with at least 6 micrograms obtained per sample. For every donor, flow cytometry on a PBMC aliquot measured the percentage of naive CD45RAhigh/CD27high T cells. The method behind the library was 5' RACE. The sample was run on an Illumina HiSeq 2500. The second PCR ran for about 6 to 12 cycles and used a J-beta primer mix along with a sample-barcoded 5' primer. A unique molecular identifier was introduced onto each TCR beta cDNA molecule by a template-switch 5' adaptor carrying 12 random nucleotides. Each sample yielded at least 2.5 million CDR3-containing paired-end reads. First-strand cDNA synthesis was performed from all RNA using the Mint cDNA synthesis kit, with priming by a TRBC-specific oligonucleotide. After uracil-DNA glycosylase treatment, a first 18-cycle PCR used universal primers M1SS and BC2_uni_R on all cDNA. Turning to the authors' computational methods: For normalization, 1 million high-quality reads were randomly selected from each sample, with every read carrying a distinct molecular identifier. Reads sharing molecular identifiers were discarded rather than binned into consensus sequences. CDR3 identification, clonotype clustering and error correction used MiTCR with a Q25 quality threshold and the strictest error-elimination algorithm. Lower-bound total TCR beta diversity was estimated with a nonparametric unseen species model using Euler transformation. TCRdb trimmed the raw reads at Q25, called clones with MiXCR and kept productive beta chains. Rows are combined by CDR3 protein, so each entry shows the most common genes and DNA. These V and J calls derive from TCRdb rather than the authors' analysis. This sample gives roughly 700,000 distinct CDR3 sequences in total; approximately 25% of them show up just once. The ten most abundant clones make up under 10% of the sample.

The germline V gene specifies SGDLS as CDR1 and YYNGEE as CDR2. V sheds 4 bases and J sheds 2 bases, leaving 6 bases between their ends. The CDR3 measures 13 amino acids from cysteine to phenylalanine. Only CDR3 DNA remains: 39 bases, in frame from the first base. This clonotype was seen many times. No antigen is known for it. Qualities for individual bases were not recorded, and no much larger clone is one base off. The same sample was also used in a study of T cells of mothers and their children. In that second paper, the authors write: The donors were nine systemically healthy Caucasian individuals, made up of three mothers and their six children. cDNA synthesis consumed the entire amount of extracted RNA, loaded at approximately 1.6 ug RNA in each 15 ul reaction. In the second PCR, the M1S primer added sample barcodes and 2-4 random nucleotides. Over 8.5 million TCR beta CDR3 reads were obtained for each mother, and approximately 2.9 million reads were obtained for each child. In both related and unrelated pairs, thymic selection shapes the output of TCR recombination in a similar way, with inherited differences having only a minor effect. Normalized repertoire overlap was always slightly but never significantly higher in related than unrelated mother-child pairs. No persistent microchimeric T cell clones were found, with a detection sensitivity of approximately 110 clones per million clonotypes. In the study, deep NGS was used to compare the TCR beta repertoires of mothers and children, and features distinguishing related mother-child pairs from unrelated individuals were sought. Mothers averaged about 37 +/- 4 years of age and children averaged about 10 +/- 4 years. After adapters were ligated using NEBNext reagents, the libraries underwent 100+100 nt paired-end sequencing on an Illumina HiSeq 2000. To prevent cross-contamination, the mother and child libraries were prepared a month apart and were sequenced in separate runs. For each donor, somewhere between 500,000 and 2,000,000 distinct TCR beta clonotypes were identified. Naive TCR beta clonotypes were estimated from low-frequency clonotypes matched to each donor's FACS-determined naive share, without sorting.

Sequenced input: blood. The sequence is built from TRBV9 and TRBJ2-2; the D gene remains uncertain. The clonotype originates from a boy aged 5-17 years in good health. The DNA is as follows: TGTGCCAGCAGCCCGGACAACACCGGGGAGCTGTTTTTT. Translated, this gives CASSPDNTGELFF.